Shown below are 22 T cell receptor beta chains from a single sample sequenced in a study of metastatic and nonmetastatic thyroid tumors. There were no patients who had received any treatment before thyroid surgery. MiXCR re-clonotyped the PCR reads for TCRdb. The sample has some 83,000 clones, roughly an eighth seen once. Sequenced: tumor tissue. The receptors stem from a female donor with papillary thyroid cancer or a benign thyroid nodule (not recorded which). Some clones in this sample may be carry-over from other donors' samples.

This clone was seen more than once but under ten times. The chain combines TRBV29-1 with TRBJ1-1; D remains ambiguous. The CDR3 totals 12 residues. Per the germline V gene, CDR1 is SQVTM and CDR2 is ANQGSEA. With 7 bases removed from V and 6 bases from J, the gap between germline ends came to 15 bases. CDR3 nucleotide sequence: TGCAGCGGGGGAATCTCTAGGGCTGAAGCTTTCTTT. It yields the protein CSGGISRAEAFF.

This clone was seen repeatedly, ten times or more. The rearrangement uses TRBV20-1 and TRBJ2-5, with TRBD1 matching 7 bases. Germline V gene lookup returns CDR1 DFQATT and CDR2 SNEGSKA (reference sequence). The trim removed 5 bases at V and 3 bases at J, leaving 6 bases unmatched. The CDR3 covers 13 residues. The CDR3 DNA sequence: TGCAGTGCTGGCCAGGGGGTGAAAGAGACCCAGTACTTC. This translates into CSAGQGVKETQYF.

In its sample, this clone was seen a few times. J is TRBJ2-4 and V is TRBV12-3 or TRBV12-4, with TRBD1 as a possible D gene (6 bases). The V gene lost 6 bases and the J gene lost 0 bases, with 12 bases spanning the gap. The CDR3 has 15 residues. The CDR3 DNA sequence: TGTGCCAGCAGGGGCAAGGGGGTAGCCAAAAACATTCAGTACTTC. Residues: CASRGKGVAKNIQYF.

A few counts support this clone. Being one base from a much bigger clone, this may be a read error. The rearrangement links TRBV28 to TRBJ2-5, with 12 bases lining up with TRBD2. The ends lost 1 base at V and 4 bases at J; junction bases unmatched: 7. This CDR3 has 17 amino acids. Germline V CDR1 and CDR2: MDHEN, SYDVKM. As DNA, the CDR3 is TGTGCCAGCAGTTTATTGACTAGCGGGAGTCTTCGAGAGACCCAGTACTTC. It specifies CASSLLTSGSLRETQYF.

This clone was counted at least ten times. V and J are TRBV28 and TRBJ2-1; TRBD2 might be the D (5 bases). This CDR3 comprises 18 residues. The germline V and J ends were trimmed by 2 bases and 0 bases, with 17 bases remaining between them. CDR1 is MDHEN, CDR2 SYDVKM, per germline. CDR3 in amino acids: CASSLIDMAGVSYNEQFF. The CDR3 nucleotides read TGTGCCAGCAGTTTAATAGACATGGCGGGTGTCTCCTACAATGAGCAGTTCTTC. Full variable domain (missing parts from reference TRBV28 and TRBJ2-1): DVKVTQSSRYLVKRTGEKVFLECVQDMDHENMFWYRQDPGLGLRLIYFSYDVKMKEKGDIPEGYSVSREKKERFSLILESASTNQTSMYLCASSLIDMAGVSYNEQFFGPGTRLTVL.

As for this clone: At one of its ends the junction is not consistent with the germline gene, which may arise from a read error. The genes are TRBV7-3 and TRBJ2-1; TRBD1 matches 8 bases. CDR1 SGHTA and CDR2 FQGTGA come from the germline V gene. The CDR3 is 21 residues long. The chain's CDR3 is CSSTITVGSTGDNGTYNEQFF. For the CDR3, the DNA is TGTTCCAGCACCATAACGGTAGGGTCGACAGGGGACAATGGAACCTACAATGAGCAGTTCTTC.

This clone was recorded at least ten times. In nucleotides, the CDR3 is TGTGCCAGCAGCCCCGGGGAAGCGGGAGGGCAGTACGAGCAGTACTTC. As protein: CASSPGEAGGQYEQYF. This sequence joins TRBV9 and TRBJ2-7; 10 nucleotides agree with TRBD2. Germline CDR1 SGDLS, CDR2 YYNGEE. This CDR3 is built from 16 residues. V lost 4 bases and J lost 4; bases outside the gene matches: 11.

This clone was counted ten times or more. This chain joins TRBV20-1 and TRBJ1-1; D ambiguous. V dropped 3 bases and J dropped 9 bases, with 11 bases sitting between them. The germline V gene has CDR1 DFQATT and CDR2 SNEGSKA (reference sequence). This CDR3 has 11 amino acids. The DNA of the CDR3 is TGCAGTGCTAGCGGACCTCCTAAAGCTTTCTTT. The encoded protein is CSASGPPKAFF.

This clone was detected ten times or more. The chain employs TRBV20-1 and TRBJ1-4; tentative D call: TRBD1 (6 bases). V lost 6 bases and J 8 bases, leaving 13 bases between the germline ends. This CDR3 has 12 amino acids. Germline loops: CDR1 DFQATT, CDR2 SNEGSKA (reference sequence). CDR3 protein: CSATGGGEKLFF. In nucleotides, the CDR3 is TGCAGTGCAACGGGGGGGGGCGAAAAACTGTTTTTT.

This clone was recorded at least ten times. The V call is TRBV10-3, the J call TRBJ2-7; TRBD2 agrees at 7 bases. The CDR3 spans 14 residues. Germline assignment: CDR1 ENHRY and CDR2 SYGVKD. V lost 0 bases, J lost 4 bases, and 3 bases stayed unmatched. The CDR3 reads CAISESLREYEQYF. CDR3 coding DNA: TGTGCCATCAGTGAGTCGTTGCGGGAGTACGAGCAGTACTTC.

This clone was picked up a small number of times. A clone one base away is much larger, so this may be a read error. This chain links TRBV30 with TRBJ2-2; D is undetermined. V dropped 0 bases and J dropped 4 bases, with 6 bases sitting between them. Looked up from germline, CDR1 is GTSNPN and CDR2 is SVGIG (reference sequence). This CDR3 has 13 amino acids. DNA for the CDR3: TGTGCCTGGAGTGTTGTGATCACCGGGGAGCTGTTTTTT. Its protein is CAWSVVITGELFF.

CDR3 nucleotides: TGCAGTGCTAGGTATGCCGGCGCGGGAGGAACGTACGAGCAGTACTTC. Translation gives CSARYAGAGGTYEQYF. The rearrangement uses TRBV20-1 and TRBJ2-7, with TRBD2 matching 8 bases. CDR3 size: 16 residues. Germline trimming cut 3 bases from V and 4 bases from J; bases unmatched to any gene: 14. From germline, CDR1 is DFQATT and CDR2 SNEGSKA (reference sequence).

This clone was detected many times. The CDR3 is CASSLSGSPNEQFF. CDR3 DNA sequence: TGCGCCAGCAGCTTGAGCGGGAGCCCCAATGAGCAGTTCTTC. The rearrangement uses TRBV5-1 and TRBJ2-1; 8 nucleotides match TRBD2. The junction had 3 bases not matched to a gene; V was cut back by 1 base and J by 6 bases. Germline values: CDR1 SGHRS, CDR2 YFSETQ. This CDR3 contains 14 residues.

This clone turned up a few times. This chain joins TRBV5-6 and TRBJ2-2; TRBD2 matches at 7 bases. There are 15 residues in the CDR3. The V gene's germline CDR1 is SGHDT and CDR2 YYEEEE. V lost 2 bases to trimming and J lost 3 bases; unmatched junction nucleotides: 4. CDR3 in amino acids: CASSFAGVDTGELFF. The CDR3, as DNA: TGTGCCAGCAGCTTCGCGGGAGTGGACACCGGGGAGCTGTTTTTT.

This clone was found many times. This chain links TRBV11-3 with TRBJ2-1, with D unclear. CDR3 length equals 15 residues. Trimming cost V 5 bases and J 2 bases, with 13 bases left between them. In germline, CDR1 is SGHNT, CDR2 YENEEA. The CDR3 bases are TGTGCCAGCAGCCCTCGACTTCGCCCCTACAATGAGCAGTTCTTC. Amino acid sequence: CASSPRLRPYNEQFF. The complete variable domain, with remaining parts taken from reference TRBV11-3 and TRBJ2-1, reads EAGVVQSPRYKIIEKKQPVAFWCNPISGHNTLYWYLQNLGQGPELLIRYENEEAVDDSQLPKDRFSAERLKGVDSTLKIQPAELGDSAVYLCASSPRLRPYNEQFFGPGTRLTVL.

This clone was seen repeatedly, ten times or more. This sequence joins TRBV4-1 and TRBJ1-1; 9 nucleotides align to TRBD1. The germline V gene has CDR1 MGHRA and CDR2 YSYEKL. The length of the CDR3 is 15 residues. V was pared by 4 bases and J by 3 bases, with 6 bases of the junction left unmatched. This CDR3 reads CASSRIQGAYTEAFF. As DNA, the CDR3 is TGCGCCAGCAGCCGAATACAGGGGGCATACACTGAAGCTTTCTTT.

Many counts were recorded for this clone. The chain combines TRBV7-2 with TRBJ2-7; 10 bases agree with TRBD2. In germline, CDR1 is SGHTA, CDR2 FQGNSA. This CDR3 spans 13 amino acids. The V segment lost 3 bases and the J segment 6 bases; nucleotides outside the gene matches: 2. CDR3 DNA: TGTGCCAGCAGCTTTACTAGCGGGACCGAGCAGTACTTC. Translation: CASSFTSGTEQYF.

This clone was detected only a few times. The chain couples TRBV6-1 to TRBJ1-1; 7 bases fit TRBD1. V gave up 7 bases and J gave up 0 bases; unmatched junction bases: 5. The germline V gene has CDR1 MNHNS and CDR2 SASEGT. The CDR3 is made up of 14 amino acids. The CDR3 spells CASISTGLNTEAFF. The CDR3 region has the DNA TGTGCCAGCATATCGACAGGGTTGAACACTGAAGCTTTCTTT.

The count of this clone is one. An end of the junction does not agree with germline; a read error may underlie this. The chain couples TRBV11-2 to TRBJ2-3; perhaps TRBD2 as D (5 bases). The CDR3 sequence is 16 residues long. The V gene's germline CDR1 is SGHAT and CDR2 FQNNGV. The CDR3 sequence: CASSPGSWRGTDTQYF. CDR3 DNA: TGTGCCAGCAGTCCGGGGAGCTGGAGAGGCACAGATACTCAGTATTTT.

This clone was detected ten times or more. V is TRBV12-3 or TRBV12-4 and J is TRBJ1-2; no clear D gene. This CDR3 region has 14 residues. V lost 5 bases and J 2 bases, leaving 12 bases between the germline ends. CDR3 sequence (DNA): TGTGCCAGCAGTCACTTTCAGGCAAACTATGGCTACACCTTC. Amino acids: CASSHFQANYGYTF.

As for this clone: A much larger clone differs from this one at a single base, so this may be a read error. This chain connects TRBV28 to TRBJ2-1; D uncertain. The CDR3 is made up of 15 amino acids. Germline assignment: CDR1 MDHEN and CDR2 SYDVKM. With 6 bases removed from V and 0 bases from J, the gap between germline ends came to 12 bases. Here the CDR3 DNA reads TGTGCCAGCAGGTTGCAACACTACTCCTACAATGAGCAGTTCTTC. It is translated as CASRLQHYSYNEQFF. Full variable domain (missing parts from reference TRBV28 and TRBJ2-1): DVKVTQSSRYLVKRTGEKVFLECVQDMDHENMFWYRQDPGLGLRLIYFSYDVKMKEKGDIPEGYSVSREKKERFSLILESASTNQTSMYLCASRLQHYSYNEQFFGPGTRLTVL.

There are a few counts of this clone. This may be a read error, as it is one base from a much larger clone. The chain carries TRBV12-3 or TRBV12-4 and TRBJ2-1; tentatively, D is TRBD1 or TRBD2 (5 bases each). Matching the DNA end better, TRBJ2-5 makes the J call doubtful. The CDR3 has 13 residues. CDR3 amino acids: CASNSMSSGPQYF. Written as DNA, the CDR3 is TGTGCCAGCAATTCGATGTCCTCGGGGCCCCAGTACTTC.